Each of the 15 T cell receptor beta chains below was sequenced from the same sample in a study of T cells after yellow fever vaccination. MiXCR was run by TCRdb on the 5' RACE reads, yielding one entry per CDR3 protein. Of hundreds of thousands of distinct CDR3 sequences listed, 13% are singletons. This sample comprised PBMCs, obtained on the day of the yellow fever booster vaccination. These receptors originate from a man aged 25-45 years who received the YFV17D yellow fever vaccine.

The sample holds a few counts of this clonotype. The J gene is TRBJ2-2, the V gene TRBV24-1; 11 nucleotides line up with TRBD2. Germline assignment: CDR1 KGHDR and CDR2 SFDVKD. V lost 0 bases and J lost 0; bases outside the gene matches: 17. The CDR3 covers 23 residues. The CDR3 DNA follows: TGTGCCACCAGTGATTTGACCCTCGTCCGACTAGCGGGAATTGGCGCGAACACCGGGGAGCTGTTTTTT. This translates into CATSDLTLVRLAGIGANTGELFF.

This clonotype was counted a few times. The chain employs TRBV3-1 and TRBJ2-5, with 8 bases identical to TRBD2. There are 16 residues in the CDR3. Germline V CDR1 and CDR2: LGHDT, YNNKEL (reference sequence). V lost 1 base, J lost 5 bases, and 9 bases stayed unmatched. The CDR3 coding sequence is TGTGCCAGCAGCCAAGGTGGCGCGGGAGGATGGGAGACCCAGTACTTC. Translated: CASSQGGAGGWETQYF.

This clonotype was seen a few times. The chain combines TRBV7-3 with TRBJ2-1; D gene unclear. The CDR3 runs 14 residues. V lost 3 bases, J lost 6 bases, and 12 bases lay in between. Germline V gene sequence: CDR1 SGHTA, CDR2 FQGTGA. CDR3 nucleotide sequence: TGTGCCAGCAGCTTCCTAGGGTTCGGCAATGAGCAGTTCTTC. Amino acids: CASSFLGFGNEQFF.

The gene calls are TRBV19 and TRBJ2-7; D tentatively fits TRBD1 or TRBD2 (5 bases each). Germline values: CDR1 LNHDA, CDR2 SQIVND (reference sequence). Trimming removed 1 base at V and 7 bases at J, with 20 bases between. The CDR3 loop spans 16 amino acids. The CDR3 sequence: CASSIANPGPGYEQYF. The CDR3 DNA is TGTGCCAGTAGTATAGCAAACCCAGGGCCGGGGTATGAGCAGTACTTC.

The chain has TRBV28 and TRBJ2-5; 7 bases map to TRBD1. This CDR3 region has 13 residues. CDR1 is MDHEN, CDR2 SYDVKM, per germline. The junction had 2 bases not matched to a gene; V was cut back by 2 bases and J by 5 bases. The CDR3 sequence: CASSLETGETQYF. The CDR3 DNA sequence: TGTGCCAGCAGTTTAGAGACAGGGGAGACCCAGTACTTC. Filled out from reference TRBV28 and TRBJ2-5, the complete variable domain reads DVKVTQSSRYLVKRTGEKVFLECVQDMDHENMFWYRQDPGLGLRLIYFSYDVKMKEKGDIPEGYSVSREKKERFSLILESASTNQTSMYLCASSLETGETQYFGPGTRLLVL.

This clonotype was picked up a small number of times. V is TRBV10-3 and J is TRBJ2-1; TRBD2 matches at 11 bases. This CDR3 has 17 amino acids. The junction had 7 bases not matched to a gene; V was cut back by 2 bases and J by 4 bases. Germline CDR1 is ENHRY and CDR2 is SYGVKD. The CDR3 region is CAISEGLAGGLYNEQFF. CDR3 sequence (DNA): TGTGCCATCAGTGAGGGGCTAGCGGGAGGACTATACAATGAGCAGTTCTTC.

For this clonotype: Germline and junction disagree at one end, which may indicate a read error. The genes are TRBV6-1 and TRBJ2-7; possible D gene TRBD1, 7 bases. This CDR3 spans 13 amino acids. Germline assignment: CDR1 MNHNS and CDR2 SASEGT. CDR3 coding DNA: TGTGCGAGCAGGGGGGAAACCTCCTACGAGCAGTACTTC. Its protein product is CASRGETSYEQYF.

This clonotype was counted only a few times. J is TRBJ2-1 and V is TRBV11-1; TRBD2 matches 11 bases. Germline trimming cut 2 bases from V and 10 bases from J; bases unmatched to any gene: 16. The CDR3 has 18 amino acids. The germline V gene has CDR1 SGHAT and CDR2 FQDESV (reference sequence). CDR3 protein: CASSLTPLSGRALGEQFF. The DNA for the CDR3 is TGTGCCAGCAGCTTAACCCCTCTTAGCGGGAGGGCCCTCGGGGAGCAGTTCTTC. The whole variable domain, remainder taken from reference TRBV11-1 and TRBJ2-1, is EAEVAQSPRYKITEKSQAVAFWCDPISGHATLYWYRQILGQGPELLVQFQDESVVDDSQLPKDRFSAERLKGVDSTLKIQPAELGDSAMYLCASSLTPLSGRALGEQFFGPGTRLTVL.

This clonotype was recorded a few times. CDR3 region: CSAPQRDRGGDTQYF. The CDR3 DNA sequence: TGCAGTGCCCCGCAGCGGGACAGGGGAGGAGATACGCAGTATTTT. The chain carries TRBV20-1 and TRBJ2-3; 10 bases agree with TRBD1. Germline V gene lookup returns CDR1 DFQATT and CDR2 SNEGSKA (reference sequence). This CDR3 comprises 15 residues. With V trimmed by 6 bases and J by 5 bases, 11 bases remained unmatched.

The chain couples TRBV28 to TRBJ1-5, with a tentative D call TRBD1 (5 bases). Trimming shortened V by 6 bases and J by 8 bases, and 17 bases separated the two germline ends. This CDR3 spans 14 amino acids. CDR1 MDHEN and CDR2 SYDVKM come from the germline V gene. The CDR3 spells CASSIRVPGKPQHF. The CDR3 DNA follows: TGTGCCAGCAGCATCAGGGTCCCCGGGAAGCCCCAGCATTTT.

This sequence joins TRBV3-1 and TRBJ1-3, with 7 bases fitting TRBD1. V shed 6 bases, J shed 4 bases, and the junction held 9 bases outside the gene matches. This CDR3 spans 15 amino acids. CDR1 is LGHDT, CDR2 YNNKEL, per germline (reference sequence). The CDR3 DNA is TGTGCCAGCAGTCCAACCGGGACAGCCGGAAACACCATATATTTT. Protein sequence: CASSPTGTAGNTIYF. The full variable domain, rest sourced from reference TRBV3-1 and TRBJ1-3, is DTAVSQTPKYLVTQMGNDKSIKCEQNLGHDTMYWYKQDSKKFLKIMFSYNNKELIINETVPNRFSPKSPDKAHLNLHINSLELGDSAVYFCASSPTGTAGNTIYFGEGSWLTVV.

This clonotype has more than one count but fewer than ten. The chain combines TRBV7-9 with TRBJ2-1, with D tentatively TRBD2 (6 bases). The CDR3 spans 14 residues. Looked up from germline, CDR1 is SEHNR and CDR2 is FQNEAQ (reference sequence). Between the trimmed V and J ends, which lost 0 bases and 9 bases, there was a span of 12 bases. This CDR3 reads CASSLAGSSSEQFF. The CDR3 DNA reads TGTGCCAGCAGCTTAGCCGGGAGTTCAAGTGAGCAGTTCTTC.

This clonotype was seen more than once but under ten times. J is TRBJ2-2 and V is TRBV5-1; D gene ambiguous. Trimming pared 4 bases from V and 6 bases from J, leaving 16 bases between. CDR1 and CDR2 from the germline V gene are SGHRS and YFSETQ. This CDR3 contains 15 residues. The CDR3 region is CASSTASFTAGELFF. Written as DNA, the CDR3 is TGCGCCAGCAGCACAGCCTCCTTTACGGCCGGGGAGCTGTTTTTT.

The rearrangement joins TRBV6-6 to TRBJ1-1; D gene unclear. The CDR3 covers 11 residues. Germline V gene lookup returns CDR1 MNHNY and CDR2 SVGAGI (reference sequence). Trimming took 7 bases from V and 9 from J, leaving 12 bases between them. DNA of the CDR3: TGTGCCAGCACCCCGGGTGAGAAAGCTTTCTTT. It translates to CASTPGEKAFF.

The chain has TRBV6-6 and TRBJ1-2; 7 bases match TRBD1. Germline loops: CDR1 MNHNY, CDR2 SVGAGI (reference sequence). V was pared by 5 bases and J by 6 bases, with 6 bases of the junction left unmatched. The CDR3 extends over 13 amino acids. The CDR3: CASSLGTDHGYTF. The CDR3 bases are TGTGCCAGCAGTCTCGGGACAGATCATGGCTACACCTTC.